One and the same sample provided the 26 T cell receptor beta chains below, sequenced in a study of T cells in Graves' hyperthyroidism and ophthalmopathy. Amplification of TCR beta CDR3 regions used RNA as the template. The study used the HTBI primer set for a first-round RT-PCR of the TCR CDR3. TCRdb re-called the multiplex PCR reads through MiXCR, storing one row per CDR3 protein. The sample gives approximately 700,000 distinct CDR3 sequences, about 45% of which show up once; 7% to 7.5% is in the top ten. Sequenced: peripheral blood or thyroid tissue (not recorded which). These receptors were taken from an adult man with Graves' disease, either hyperthyroidism or ophthalmopathy (not recorded which).

The sample holds many counts of this clonotype. The V gene is TRBV10-1, the J gene TRBJ1-1; D perhaps matches TRBD1 (5 bases). The V end lost 3 bases, the J end lost 1 base, and 6 bases lay between the germline ends. Germline assignment: CDR1 WNHNN and CDR2 SYGVQD (reference sequence). The CDR3 is 13 residues long. This CDR3 is CASSDDRNTEAFF. As DNA, the CDR3 is TGCGCCAGCAGTGATGACAGGAACACTGAAGCTTTCTTT.

The J gene is TRBJ1-2, the V gene TRBV5-1; TRBD1 agrees at 9 bases. Germline V lookup: CDR1 SGHRS, CDR2 YFSETQ. V was clipped by 3 bases and J by 7 bases; unmatched bases: 4. The CDR3 extends over 13 amino acids. The chain's CDR3 is CASSYGTGFGYTF. DNA for the CDR3: TGCGCCAGCAGCTACGGGACAGGGTTTGGCTACACCTTC.

This clonotype has more than one count but fewer than ten. The J gene is TRBJ1-4, the V gene TRBV7-2; weak D call: TRBD1 (6 bases). Germline values: CDR1 SGHTA, CDR2 FQGNSA. Deletions cut 5 bases from V and 8 bases from J, with 15 bases between. The CDR3 runs to 14 residues. CDR3 DNA sequence: TGTGCCAGCAGCGGGGGGCTCCCGGGAGAAAAACTGTTTTTT. It is translated as CASSGGLPGEKLFF.

This clonotype came up many times. This chain connects TRBV29-1 to TRBJ1-2; TRBD1 aligns across 8 bases. The CDR3 spans 14 residues. Trimming removed 2 bases from V and 4 bases from J; junction bases left unmatched: 6. Germline values: CDR1 SQVTM, CDR2 ANQGSEA. CDR3 protein: CSVEKAGQAYGYTF. CDR3 DNA sequence: TGCAGCGTTGAAAAGGCGGGACAGGCCTATGGCTACACCTTC.

A word on this clonotype: Given a much more abundant clone one base away, this may be a read error. The chain employs TRBV10-2 and TRBJ1-1; no clear D gene. V was pared by 6 bases and J by 9 bases, with 17 bases between. Germline loops: CDR1 WSHSY, CDR2 SAAADI. The CDR3 loop spans 13 amino acids. The DNA for the CDR3 is TGCGCCAGCAGCTTGGCACCTCCCGCTAAAGCTTTCTTT. Amino acid sequence: CASSLAPPAKAFF.

This clonotype was recorded a few times. The chain carries TRBV9 and TRBJ2-7; 7 nucleotides agree with TRBD2. The CDR3 totals 15 residues. V dropped 2 bases and J dropped 5; count of bases not matched to a gene: 10. From germline, CDR1 is SGDLS and CDR2 YYNGEE. The DNA of the CDR3 is TGTGCCAGCAGCGTGGATGGGGGGGGTTTACACGAGCAGTACTTC. Its translation is CASSVDGGGLHEQYF.

This clonotype has at least ten counts. One end of the junction varies from germline; a read error may be responsible. The V gene is TRBV9, the J gene TRBJ1-1; D ambiguous. CDR3 length: 11 amino acids. Germline CDR1 is SGDLS and CDR2 is YYNGEE. CDR3 DNA sequence: TGTGCCAGCAGCCCCTCGACTGGAGCTTTCTTT. Translating gives CASSPSTGAFF.

Points on this clonotype: This sequence may be a read error, since a much larger clone differs from it by one base. This chain uses TRBV29-1 with TRBJ2-7, with no clear D. The CDR3 contains 12 residues. V was cut by 0 bases and J by 6 bases, with 9 bases left in between. Germline CDR1 SQVTM, CDR2 ANQGSEA. CDR3 sequence reads: CSVEDGDCEQYF. In DNA, the CDR3 is TGCAGCGTTGAAGATGGTGACTGCGAGCAGTACTTC.

This clonotype was detected only a few times. This chain connects TRBV7-6 to TRBJ1-3; D gene unclear. V dropped 2 bases and J dropped 2 bases, with 13 bases sitting between them. This CDR3 has 16 amino acids. Germline V gene data show CDR1 as SGHVS and CDR2 as FNYEAQ. The CDR3 bases are TGTGCCAGCAGCTTAAGAAGGGCGGGAACTGGAAACACCATATATTTT. Translating it yields CASSLRRAGTGNTIYF.

As for this clonotype: The CDR3 does not end in the conserved phenylalanine or tryptophan, so this is likely a read error. The limits of the CDR3 on the DNA are not certain, so only TCRdb's listed CDR3 is given. The chain uses TRBV29-1 and TRBJ2-2; TRBD1 is taken as the D call from the table, unchecked against the DNA. The CDR3 has 10 residues if both end residues are counted. Germline CDR1 and CDR2: SQVTM and ANQGSEA. The CDR3 region is CSVVPPGSFY.

V is TRBV25-1 and J is TRBJ1-2; 7 nucleotides agree with TRBD1. V lost 8 bases and J lost 6; bases outside the gene matches: 12. Germline CDR1 reads MGHDK; CDR2 reads SYGVNS. CDR3 length: 14 residues. The chain's CDR3 is CASSPAVDRDGYTF. The CDR3 DNA sequence: TGTGCCAGCTCACCAGCCGTCGACAGGGATGGCTACACCTTC.

This clonotype was recorded a few times. The chain links TRBV30 to TRBJ1-2; perhaps TRBD1 as D (6 bases). With 2 bases removed from V and 4 bases from J, the gap between germline ends came to 8 bases. CDR1 is GTSNPN, CDR2 SVGIG, per germline (reference sequence). This CDR3 spans 12 amino acids. CDR3 region: CAWSRDTYGYTF. CDR3 coding DNA: TGTGCCTGGAGTAGGGACACCTATGGCTACACCTTC.

The V and J genes are TRBV7-3 and TRBJ1-6, with no clear D. The CDR3 loop spans 13 amino acids. Trimming stripped 0 bases from V and 7 bases from J, with 4 bases between. CDR1 and CDR2 (germline): SGHTA, FQGTGA. CDR3 loop: CASSLTVNSPLHF. For the CDR3, the DNA is TGTGCCAGCAGCTTAACGGTCAATTCACCCCTCCACTTT.

This clonotype occurred a few times. This chain links TRBV6-5 with TRBJ1-5; TRBD1 matches at 11 bases. CDR3 size: 16 residues. V was clipped by 5 bases and J by 6 bases; unmatched bases: 9. Germline assignment: CDR1 MNHEY and CDR2 SVGAGI. The DNA of the CDR3 is TGTGCCAGCAGTGATAAGGACAGGGGGCTTCCTCAGCCCCAGCATTTT. It yields the protein CASSDKDRGLPQPQHF.

About this clonotype itself: This may come from a read error, since a much larger clone is one base off. The gene calls are TRBV10-2 and TRBJ2-6; 7 bases are a match to TRBD1. CDR1 is WSHSY and CDR2 is SAAADI in the germline V gene. This CDR3 has 15 residues. J lost 4 bases, V lost 10 bases, and 10 bases had no gene match. The CDR3 loop reads CATAGGLLGANVLTF. CDR3 nucleotide sequence: TGCGCCACCGCAGGGGGTCTACTGGGGGCCAACGTCCTGACTTTC.

This clonotype appeared a few times. The chain links TRBV2 to TRBJ1-2; D ambiguous. The CDR3 runs to 15 residues. The germline CDR1 and CDR2 sequences are SNHLY and FYNNEI. Between the trimmed V and J ends, which lost 2 bases and 4 bases, there was a span of 14 bases. CDR3 DNA: TGTGCCAGCAGTGAATCTGGGAACCCCCTCTATGGCTACACCTTC. Translated: CASSESGNPLYGYTF.

The J gene is TRBJ1-6, the V gene TRBV10-3; D perhaps matches TRBD1 (5 bases). CDR3 size: 14 residues. Germline values: CDR1 ENHRY, CDR2 SYGVKD. With 10 bases removed from V and 9 bases from J, the gap between germline ends came to 19 bases. CDR3 residues: CASRTTGSASPLHF. In DNA form, the CDR3 reads TGTGCCAGCAGAACAACAGGTTCGGCTTCACCCCTCCACTTT.

This clonotype came up once. The rearrangement joins TRBV11-1 to TRBJ2-5; TRBD2 matches at 14 bases. Germline CDR1 is SGHAT and CDR2 is FQDESV (reference sequence). J was trimmed by 5 bases and V by 3 bases; bases with no gene match: 11. This CDR3 region has 18 residues. CDR3 sequence: CASSFLTGTSGGVETQYF. The CDR3 bases are TGTGCCAGCAGCTTCTTGACCGGGACTAGCGGGGGCGTCGAGACCCAGTACTTC.

This clonotype has a handful of counts. The rearrangement uses TRBV20-1 and TRBJ1-1; a possible D gene is TRBD1 (6 bases). Looked up from germline, CDR1 is DFQATT and CDR2 is SNEGSKA (reference sequence). The CDR3 runs to 13 residues. Trimming removed 3 bases from V and 5 bases from J, with 13 bases in between. The CDR3 spells CSASDRIDTEAFF. For the CDR3, the DNA is TGCAGTGCTAGCGACAGGATAGATACTGAAGCTTTCTTT.

This chain connects TRBV14 to TRBJ1-2; D is unclear. CDR1 and CDR2 (germline): SGHDN, FVKESK. CDR3 length: 13 amino acids. Trimming cost V 2 bases and J 4 bases, with 8 bases left between them. The CDR3 region is CASSQYKLYGYTF. In nucleotides, the CDR3 is TGTGCCAGCAGCCAATACAAACTCTATGGCTACACCTTC.

This chain links TRBV20-1 with TRBJ2-5; D may be TRBD2 (6 bases). Per the germline V gene, CDR1 is DFQATT and CDR2 is SNEGSKA (reference sequence). Trimming shortened V by 1 base and J by 5 bases, and 23 bases separated the two germline ends. CDR3 size: 17 residues. The CDR3 protein is CSARAAPGLSLVETQYF. The CDR3 coding sequence is TGCAGTGCTAGAGCGGCTCCGGGACTCTCTCTTGTGGAGACCCAGTACTTC.

In its sample, this clonotype was seen a few times. The rearrangement uses TRBV19 and TRBJ2-2; TRBD1 matches at 7 bases. The CDR3 loop spans 14 amino acids. CDR1 LNHDA and CDR2 SQIVND come from the germline V gene (reference sequence). V dropped 7 bases and J dropped 1; count of bases not matched to a gene: 3. Here the CDR3 DNA reads TGTGCCAGTAACCGGGACAGGAACACCGGGGAGCTGTTTTTT. As protein: CASNRDRNTGELFF.

With regard to this clonotype: Given the absence of the conserved phenylalanine or tryptophan at the CDR3 end, a read error is likely. It is unclear where the CDR3 begins or ends on the DNA, so no DNA is shown, and the CDR3 is as TCRdb lists it. The V gene is TRBV15, the J gene TRBJ2-6. The CDR3 contains 8 residues when both ends are counted. Germline assignment: CDR1 LNHNV and CDR2 YYDKDF (reference sequence). CDR3 in amino acids: CATSRMTS.

This clonotype was seen repeatedly, ten times or more. This chain joins TRBV2 and TRBJ1-1; TRBD1 agrees at 7 bases. The CDR3 loop spans 14 amino acids. V shed 10 bases, J shed 0 bases, and the junction held 8 bases outside the gene matches. CDR1 and CDR2 (germline): SNHLY, FYNNEI. The CDR3 DNA reads TGTGCCATAAAGACAGGGCTCATGAACACTGAAGCTTTCTTT. It is translated as CAIKTGLMNTEAFF. The full variable domain, with the rest looked up from reference TRBV2 and TRBJ1-1, is EPEVTQTPSHQVTQMGQEVILRCVPISNHLYFYWYRQILGQKVEFLVSFYNNEISEKSEIFDDQFSVERPDGSNFTLKIRSTKLEDSAMYFCAIKTGLMNTEAFFGQGTRLTVV.

In its sample, this clonotype was seen a few times. V is TRBV20-1 and J is TRBJ2-7, with D tentatively TRBD1 (6 bases). This CDR3 contains 13 residues. CDR1 is DFQATT, CDR2 SNEGSKA, per germline (reference sequence). V was cut by 5 bases and J by 4 bases, with 15 bases left in between. This CDR3 is CSAGTRDIYEQYF. As DNA, the CDR3 is TGCAGTGCTGGTACCCGGGACATTTACGAGCAGTACTTC.

In its sample, this clonotype was seen many times. This chain links TRBV5-1 with TRBJ1-1; no firm D call. The germline V and J ends were trimmed by 0 bases and 1 base, with 7 bases remaining between them. This CDR3 is built from 14 residues. CDR1 and CDR2 (germline): SGHRS, YFSETQ. The CDR3 loop is CASSLAGGNTEAFF. The CDR3 nucleotides read TGCGCCAGCAGCTTGGCCGGAGGGAACACTGAAGCTTTCTTT.